This T cell receptor (beta chain) is drawn from a study of T cells in tuberculosis. To note about this clone: Its antigen is currently unknown.

Time point specified: new active TB diagnosis, blood taken before or within 7 days of starting treatment. TCRdb's copy holds only in-frame clones and misses some; the assay was immunoSEQ multiplex PCR. The sample records tens of thousands of clones, approximately 90% being singletons. Study-level results: The TCR-beta difference was not significant; alpha differences partly reflected length.

Germline CDR1 MNHEY, CDR2 SVGAGI. The CDR3 covers 15 residues. Trimming left V 8 bases short and J 1 base short, with 17 bases between. The genes are TRBV6-5 and TRBJ1-2; D may be TRBD1 (6 bases). The sample consisted of PBMCs, taken at tuberculosis diagnosis. This clonotype originated in an adult with tuberculosis. Here the CDR3 DNA reads TGTGCCAGCGGTACCGGGGGGACACTTAACTATGGCTACACCTTC. Translated: CASGTGGTLNYGYTF.